A selection of T cell receptor beta chains follows, all from one sample in a study of T cells in Graves' hyperthyroidism and ophthalmopathy. From the multiplex PCR reads, TCRdb called clonotypes with MiXCR, one entry per CDR3 protein. This sample has hundreds of thousands of distinct CDR3 sequences; about 18% occur once, and the top ten carry 55% to 60%. The sample was blood. These receptors originate from a woman aged 60-75 years with Graves' ophthalmopathy. The CDR3 runs from the conserved cysteine through the conserved F or W. The D gene is left open where the match is weak. Some rows have no size entry. The others give once, few or many, or a class for an expanded clone.

D	size	J	V	DNA	CDR3
TRBD1	few	TRBJ1-6	TRBV7-9	TGTGCCAGCAGCCAGGGGGCCGACTCACCCCTCCACTTT	CASSQGADSPLHF
TRBD2	many	TRBJ2-1	TRBV20-1	TGCAGTGCTAGAACGCTAGCGGGAGTGTCCTACAATGAGCAGTTCTTC	CSARTLAGVSYNEQFF
NA	many	TRBJ2-7	TRBV20-1	TGCAGTGCTGGGACTCGGGGTTACGAGCAGTACTTC	CSAGTRGYEQYF
NA	few	TRBJ1-1	TRBV30	TGTGCCTGGAGTGTATCTACGCCCGAAGCTTTCTTT	CAWSVSTPEAFF
NA	many	TRBJ2-3	TRBV7-2	TGTGCCAGCAGCTCTGGACGGGTTAGCACAGATACGCAGTATTTT	CASSSGRVSTDTQYF
NA	NA	TRBJ1-1	TRBV30	TGTGCCTGGAGTGTAAACACTGAAGCTTTCTTT	CAWSVNTEAFF
NA	few	TRBJ2-1	TRBV15	TGTGCCACCAGCAGAGATCTAACGTCTAGGGAGCAGTTCTTC	CATSRDLTSREQFF
TRBD1	many	TRBJ1-1	TRBV2	TGTGCCAGCACGGGACAGGGCTTGAACACTGAAGCTTTCTTT	CASTGQGLNTEAFF
TRBD2	NA	TRBJ2-1	TRBV10-3	TGTGCCAGCAGTTCCCGACTAGCGGGGGGCAATTACCATTACAATGAGCAGTTCTTC	CASSSRLAGGNYHYNEQFF
NA	many	TRBJ2-7	TRBV12-5	TGTGCTAGTGGTTTTCCCCCCCGGACGGTCACCTACGAGCAGTACTTC	CASGFPPRTVTYEQYF
TRBD2	few	TRBJ2-1	TRBV24-1	TGTGCCACCAGTGATTCAGGGAGGGAGTTCTTC	CATSDSGREFF
NA	NA	TRBJ1-4	TRBV27	TGTGCCAGCAGTTTATACGGGCGACAAGAATCAAATGAAAAACTGTTTTTT	CASSLYGRQESNEKLFF
TRBD1	NA	TRBJ2-7	TRBV5-8	TGTGCCAGCAGCCCCCGCAGGACAGGGGGCGTTTACGAGCAGTACTTC	CASSPRRTGGVYEQYF
NA	few	TRBJ2-1	TRBV24-1	TGTGCCACCAGTGACCGTCTCAATGAGCAGTTCTTC	CATSDRLNEQFF
NA	NA	TRBJ2-5	TRBV27	TGTGCCAGCAGTACGATCGGGCCGACTCAAGAGACCCAGTACTTC	CASSTIGPTQETQYF
NA	NA	TRBJ1-2	TRBV5-1	TGCGCCAGCAGCTTAGGCAGGGGAGACTATGGCTACACCTTC	CASSLGRGDYGYTF
NA	NA	TRBJ2-5	TRBV5-4	TGTGCCAGCAGCTACCCGGATCTAACGCGGGAGACCCAGTACTTC	CASSYPDLTRETQYF
NA	many	TRBJ1-1	TRBV7-7	TGTGCCAGCAGCTCCCGGGGGCCTTCGAACACTGAAGCTTTCTTT	CASSSRGPSNTEAFF
NA	NA	TRBJ1-1	TRBV7-2	TGTGCCAGCAGCAAATATACAGGGTTTAACACTGAAGCTTTCTTT	CASSKYTGFNTEAFF
TRBD2	NA	TRBJ2-1	TRBV4-1	TGCGCCAGCAGCCATACACCGGGACTAGACAATGAGCAGTTCTTC	CASSHTPGLDNEQFF
TRBD2	many	TRBJ2-5	TRBV20-1	TGCAGTGCTAGTCGGGGACTAGCGGAAGAGACCCAGTACTTC	CSASRGLAEETQYF
TRBD2	NA	TRBJ2-5	TRBV7-2	TGTGCCAGCAGCTTAGAATTTGGGATAGCGGGGCAAGAGACCCAGTACTTC	CASSLEFGIAGQETQYF
NA	many	TRBJ1-6	TRBV2	TGTGCCAGCAGTGAGGGCAGGGCTAGGGGACCCCTCCACTTT	CASSEGRARGPLHF
NA	many	TRBJ2-5	TRBV20-1	TGCAGTGTCAGCGAGGGTTCCGAGACCCAGTACTTC	CSVSEGSETQYF
TRBD2	many	TRBJ2-5	TRBV7-8	TGTGCCAGCAGCTTAGTAGGGAGCGGGGGTATGACGCAGACCCAGTACTTC	CASSLVGSGGMTQTQYF
NA	few	TRBJ2-1	TRBV15	TGTGCCACCAGCAGAACGGGACCGACAAGCTCCTACAATGAGCAGTTCTTC	CATSRTGPTSSYNEQFF
NA	NA	TRBJ2-7	TRBV7-2	TGTGCCAGCAGCTTTGACAGGCGATGGCAGTACTTC	CASSFDRRWQYF
NA	many	TRBJ2-5	TRBV2	TGTGCCAGCAGTGAGAATAGGGCAGGGCCCCTCCAAGAGACCCAGTACTTC	CASSENRAGPLQETQYF
NA	many	TRBJ2-5	TRBV24-1	TGTGCCACCAGTGAACCCCCCAGCGAGACCCAGTACTTC	CATSEPPSETQYF
NA	NA	TRBJ1-6	TRBV5-1	TGCGCCAGCAGCTCTCGGGATTCACCCCTCCACTTT	CASSSRDSPLHF
TRBD1	many	TRBJ2-7	TRBV20-1	TGCAGTGCTAGAGATCTGTTGGACAGGAACCCCTACGAGCAGTACTTC	CSARDLLDRNPYEQYF
TRBD1	many	TRBJ1-4	TRBV6-1	TGTGCCAGCAGTCAACAGGGGTCTGAAAAACTGTTTTTT	CASSQQGSEKLFF
NA	many	TRBJ1-1	TRBV18	TGTGCCAGCTCACCACGCAGGGAGGACACTGAAGCTTTCTTT	CASSPRREDTEAFF
TRBD2	few	TRBJ2-7	TRBV6-1	TGTGCCAGCAGTACTCGCAAGCGGGGATTACAAGCCTACGAGCAGTACTTC	CASSTRKRGLQAYEQYF
NA	few	TRBJ2-7	TRBV27	TGTGCCAGCAGTTTATTGGGGGCCGAGCAGTACTTC	CASSLLGAEQYF
NA	NA	TRBJ1-5	TRBV12-3/TRBV12-4	TGTGCCAGCAGTTCACAGGGTGAAGGTCAGCCCCAGCATTTT	CASSSQGEGQPQHF
NA	many	TRBJ1-5	TRBV7-2	TGTGCCAGCAGCTTAGCTCTGGGGGTAGGTCAGCCCCAGCATTTT	CASSLALGVGQPQHF
NA	NA	TRBJ1-1	TRBV6-4	TGTGCCAGCAGTGACTCAGGCACGGCGGAAGCTTTCTTT	CASSDSGTAEAFF
NA	NA	TRBJ2-3	TRBV7-2	TGTGCCAGCAGCTTCGGTCGCTTGAGGGATACGCAGTATTTT	CASSFGRLRDTQYF
NA	many	TRBJ2-3	TRBV27	TGTGCCAGCGCCCGGACCCACGATGCAGATACGCAGTATTTT	CASARTHDADTQYF
NA	many	TRBJ1-1	TRBV20-1	TGCAGTGCTAGGTTTCTGATTAACACTGAAGCTTTCTTT	CSARFLINTEAFF
TRBD1	many	TRBJ1-3	TRBV11-2	TGTGCCAGCAGCCATAAAACAGGGGTCCCCTTCTCTGGAAACACCATATATTTT	CASSHKTGVPFSGNTIYF
NA	many	TRBJ2-3	TRBV20-1	TGCAGTGCTGGTCGGGGCAGCACAGATACGCAGTATTTT	CSAGRGSTDTQYF